These T cell receptor beta chains were read from a single sample in a study of CD8 T cells in ankylosing spondylitis. TCRdb independently ran MiXCR on the 5' RACE reads; one entry per CDR3 protein. The sample comprises a few hundred thousand distinct CDR3 sequences, roughly 20% of which are singletons, and 3.5% rests with the top ten. The sample taken for sequencing was blood, either unsorted or a sorted T cell fraction (not recorded which). Receptor source: a female donor with ankylosing spondylitis or in good health (not recorded which). CDR3s include the opening cysteine and the closing phenylalanine or tryptophan. A D gene is named only where the DNA matches it firmly. The listing skips clone size in some rows; elsewhere it reads once, few, many or a size class.

v_gene	abundance	j_gene	d_gene	CDR3nt	CDR3aa
TRBV7-2	many	TRBJ1-1	NA	TGTGCCAGCAGCTTTGGGCAGGGTGAAGCTTTCTTT	CASSFGQGEAFF
TRBV20-1	many	TRBJ2-1	TRBD2	TGCAGTGCTAAGGTAGCGGGAGCGGTCCTTTACAATGAGCAGTTCTTC	CSAKVAGAVLYNEQFF
TRBV5-5	NA	TRBJ2-1	NA	TGTGCCAGCAGCCCCACGGGACTCAGCTACAATGAGCAGTTCTTC	CASSPTGLSYNEQFF
TRBV2	many	TRBJ1-2	NA	TGTGCCAGCAGTGCAGGGCGCGTGTACGGCTACACCTTC	CASSAGRVYGYTF
TRBV14	NA	TRBJ2-7	TRBD2	TGTGCCAGCAGCCTGTCTAGCGGGAGAACCTACGAGCAGTACTTC	CASSLSSGRTYEQYF
TRBV6-5	few	TRBJ1-1	NA	TGTGCCAGCAGTTCCTCCACGGGGGGTTCGGCTTTCTTT	CASSSSTGGSAFF
TRBV20-1	NA	TRBJ2-3	NA	TGCAGTGCAAGGGACACCTGGATGCAAGATACGCAGTATTTT	CSARDTWMQDTQYF
TRBV11-2	many	TRBJ2-7	TRBD2	TGTGCCAGCAGCTTACCCCCAAGGACTAGCGGGAGGTATTCCTACGAGCAGTACTTC	CASSLPPRTSGRYSYEQYF
TRBV29-1	NA	TRBJ2-1	NA	TGCAGCGTTACCAATGGACTCAGGGGAATAATGGGGAATGAGCAGTTCTTC	CSVTNGLRGIMGNEQFF
TRBV30	few	TRBJ2-7	TRBD2	TGTGCCTGGAGTGTGGGACTACAGAGCTCCTACGAGCAGTACTTC	CAWSVGLQSSYEQYF
TRBV9	few	TRBJ2-7	TRBD2	TGTGCCAGCAGCGTAGTCGCGGGAGGGCCCGAGCAGTACTTC	CASSVVAGGPEQYF
TRBV5-5	NA	TRBJ1-1	NA	TGTGCCAGCAGCCCGATCAGACAGACAATGAACACTGAAGCTTTCTTT	CASSPIRQTMNTEAFF
TRBV4-3	few	TRBJ1-2	NA	TGCGCCAGCAGCCCAACTTCAGGGTTTGATAACTATGGCTACACCTTC	CASSPTSGFDNYGYTF
TRBV11-2	NA	TRBJ2-7	TRBD2	TGTGCCAGCAGCTTAGGGAGGGGTAGCGGGAGCCACTCCTACGAGCAGTACTTC	CASSLGRGSGSHSYEQYF
TRBV9	NA	TRBJ2-3	NA	TGTGCCAGCAGCGTTTGGGGTCTTCGCACAGATACGCAGTATTTT	CASSVWGLRTDTQYF
TRBV29-1	NA	TRBJ2-5	NA	TGCAGCGTTGAAGTCGCCCGGGGGGAGACCCAGTACTTC	CSVEVARGETQYF
TRBV27	NA	TRBJ1-1	NA	TGTGCCAGCAGTTCTGTCCCGAACACTGAAGCTTTCTTT	CASSSVPNTEAFF
TRBV7-2	NA	TRBJ2-5	NA	TGTGCCAGCAGCTTAGCGGGGGGGCTCCAAGAGACCCAGTACTTC	CASSLAGGLQETQYF
TRBV5-1	few	TRBJ2-1	NA	TGCGCCAGCAGCCACGGACGTCTAGCGAACACTGAGCAGTTCTTC	CASSHGRLANTEQFF
TRBV20-1	NA	TRBJ2-5	NA	TGCAGTGCGAGTAGGGGACAAGAGACCCAGTACTTC	CSASRGQETQYF
TRBV27	NA	TRBJ2-1	TRBD2	TGTGCCAGCAGTTTTCGGACTAGCGGGCCTAATGAGCAGTTCTTC	CASSFRTSGPNEQFF
TRBV6-5	NA	TRBJ2-1	NA	TGTGCCAGCAGAGCTCTCAATGAGCAGTTCTTC	CASRALNEQFF
TRBV10-3	many	TRBJ1-2	NA	TGTGCCATCAGTGAGAGGCTTTCTAACTATGGCTACACCTTC	CAISERLSNYGYTF
TRBV7-9	many	TRBJ2-1	NA	TGTGCCAGCAGCTTAGGCGGGGCCCACAATGAGCAGTTCTTC	CASSLGGAHNEQFF